This T cell receptor (beta chain) was sequenced in a study of blood T cell repertoires in COVID-19. Whole-study context: Sources were T cells, B-cell-depleted T cells, or PBMCs; the material itself was cDNA or gDNA.

As handled by the study authors: Reference gene primer amplification gave estimated nucleated cell counts. TCRdb keeps only in-frame clones here, not all; method: immunoSEQ multiplex PCR. V, J and clone size reflect that table, while D and trimming were determined from the DNA. The sample has about 110,000 clones; 70% to 90% are singletons. V shed 1 base and J 4 bases; nucleotides not matched to a gene: 6. The germline V gene encodes CDR1 SGHAT and CDR2 FQNNGV. The CDR3 is 17 residues long. Sequencing was done on a sample of peripheral blood. The TCR sequence derives from a woman aged 50 to 60 with acute or convalescent COVID-19. V is TRBV11-2 and J is TRBJ2-2; TRBD1 aligns across 10 bases. CDR3 in amino acids: CASSLGFGTGATGELFF. DNA for the CDR3: TGTGCCAGCAGCTTAGGGTTCGGGACAGGGGCCACCGGGGAGCTGTTTTTT.